Sequencing of this T cell receptor (beta chain) was carried out in a study of T-cell memory formation after mild COVID-19. Broader study findings: Mostly located in CM and EM were contracting CD4+ clones, with contracting CD8+ clones located in EMRA.

Comment on this clonotype: Antigen: not known.

Each CDR3 protein gets one entry after TCRdb re-called the 5' RACE reads with MiXCR. The table records about 360,000 distinct CDR3 sequences, approximately 15% of them present only once. Germline CDR1 KGHSH, CDR2 LQKENI. V trimming: 3 bases; J trimming: 3 bases; junction bases outside the gene matches: 4. CDR3 length equals 14 residues. The chain combines TRBV18 with TRBJ1-1; 7 nucleotides line up with TRBD1. The sequencing input was PBMCs or a T cell subset sorted from them (not recorded which). This TCR came from a man younger than 35 who had mild COVID-19 (a few samples of this study predate the infection). Cell type and time point are not known. The CDR3 bases are TGTGCCAGCTCACCGACAGGGTTGGACACTGAAGCTTTCTTT. Protein: CASSPTGLDTEAFF.